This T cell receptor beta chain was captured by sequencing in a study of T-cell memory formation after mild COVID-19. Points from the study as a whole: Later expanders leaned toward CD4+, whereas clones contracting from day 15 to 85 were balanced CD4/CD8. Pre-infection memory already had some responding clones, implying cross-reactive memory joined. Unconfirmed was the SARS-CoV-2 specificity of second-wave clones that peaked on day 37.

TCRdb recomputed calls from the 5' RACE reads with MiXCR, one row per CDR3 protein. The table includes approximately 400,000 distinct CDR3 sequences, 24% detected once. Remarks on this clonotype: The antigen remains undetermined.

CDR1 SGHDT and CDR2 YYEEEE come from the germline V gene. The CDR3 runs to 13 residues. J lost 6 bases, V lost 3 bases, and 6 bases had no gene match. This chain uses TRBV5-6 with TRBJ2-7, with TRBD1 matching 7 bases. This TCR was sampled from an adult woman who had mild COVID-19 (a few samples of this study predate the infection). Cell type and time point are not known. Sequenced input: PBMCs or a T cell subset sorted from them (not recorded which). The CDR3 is CASSYTGALEQYF. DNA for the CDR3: TGTGCCAGCAGCTATACAGGGGCGCTCGAGCAGTACTTC.